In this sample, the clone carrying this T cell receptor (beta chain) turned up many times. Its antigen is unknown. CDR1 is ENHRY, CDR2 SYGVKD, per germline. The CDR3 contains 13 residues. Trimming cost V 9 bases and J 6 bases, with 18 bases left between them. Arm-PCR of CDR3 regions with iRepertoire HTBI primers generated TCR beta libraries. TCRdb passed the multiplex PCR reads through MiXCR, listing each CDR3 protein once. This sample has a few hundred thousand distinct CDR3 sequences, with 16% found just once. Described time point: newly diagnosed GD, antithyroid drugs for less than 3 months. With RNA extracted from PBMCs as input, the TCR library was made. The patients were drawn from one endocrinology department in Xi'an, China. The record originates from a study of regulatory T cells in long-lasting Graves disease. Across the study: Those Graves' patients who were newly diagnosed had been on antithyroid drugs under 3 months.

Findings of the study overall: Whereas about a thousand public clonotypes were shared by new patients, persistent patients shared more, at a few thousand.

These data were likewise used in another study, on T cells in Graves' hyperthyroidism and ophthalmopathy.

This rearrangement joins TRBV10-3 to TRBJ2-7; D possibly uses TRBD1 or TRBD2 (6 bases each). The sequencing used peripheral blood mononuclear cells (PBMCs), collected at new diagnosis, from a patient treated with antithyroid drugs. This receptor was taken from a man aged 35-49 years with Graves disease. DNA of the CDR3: TGTGCCATTAGGAGGGGGTCCCTAGCCGAGCAGTACTTC. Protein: CAIRRGSLAEQYF.